This record looks at one T cell receptor (beta chain) sequence and its context. Its antigen is undetermined. This sample stems from a study of shared clonotypes between healthy human individuals. Findings and limits, study-wide: Some clonotypes were shared by all four sorted-subset donors, while others were not shared. The non-shared ones had lower generation probabilities than the shared ones. Rarefaction analysis demonstrated incomplete sorted-subset sequencing notwithstanding large depth. Of the naive CD4 clonotypes, around 5% were shared across a few donors.

CDR1 and CDR2 (germline): SGHRS, YFSETQ. This CDR3 spans 17 amino acids. Trimming took off 0 bases at V and 1 base at J, with 16 bases between the two ends. Naive CD8 cells were CD45RO-negative, positively selected for CCR7, excluding terminally differentiated effector memory CD45RA+ cells. Healthy and HIV-negative, the adult donors had no recent acute infections or vaccinations. Clones were read by immunoSEQ multiplex PCR, and TCRdb kept only the in-frame ones, dropping some. The table has approximately 740,000 clones, approximately 92% seen once. This chain connects TRBV5-1 to TRBJ2-5; D perhaps matches TRBD1 (6 bases). Sequenced input: naive CD8+ T cells sorted from blood. The sequence was obtained from a man under 40 in good health. The CDR3 DNA reads as TGCGCCAGCAGCTTGGACTCTACAGGGTTTTTCCAAGAGACCCAGTACTTC. This encodes CASSLDSTGFFQETQYF.